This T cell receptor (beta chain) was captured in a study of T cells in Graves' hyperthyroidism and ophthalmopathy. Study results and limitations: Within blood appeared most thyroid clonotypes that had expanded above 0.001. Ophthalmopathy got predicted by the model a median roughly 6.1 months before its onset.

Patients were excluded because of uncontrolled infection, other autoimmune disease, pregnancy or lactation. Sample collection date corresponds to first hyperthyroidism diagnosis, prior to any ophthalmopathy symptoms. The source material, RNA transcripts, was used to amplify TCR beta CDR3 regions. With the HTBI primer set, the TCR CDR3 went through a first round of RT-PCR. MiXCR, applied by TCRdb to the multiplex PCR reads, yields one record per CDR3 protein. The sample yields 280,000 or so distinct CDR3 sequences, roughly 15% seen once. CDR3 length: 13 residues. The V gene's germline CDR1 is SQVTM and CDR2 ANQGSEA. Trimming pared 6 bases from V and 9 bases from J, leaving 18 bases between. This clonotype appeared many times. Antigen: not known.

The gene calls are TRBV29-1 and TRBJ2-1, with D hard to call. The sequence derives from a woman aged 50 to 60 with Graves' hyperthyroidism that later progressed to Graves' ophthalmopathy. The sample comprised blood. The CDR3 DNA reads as TGCAGCGTCCGACCGGCCAGTGCCGGTGAGCAGTTCTTC. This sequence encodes CSVRPASAGEQFF.